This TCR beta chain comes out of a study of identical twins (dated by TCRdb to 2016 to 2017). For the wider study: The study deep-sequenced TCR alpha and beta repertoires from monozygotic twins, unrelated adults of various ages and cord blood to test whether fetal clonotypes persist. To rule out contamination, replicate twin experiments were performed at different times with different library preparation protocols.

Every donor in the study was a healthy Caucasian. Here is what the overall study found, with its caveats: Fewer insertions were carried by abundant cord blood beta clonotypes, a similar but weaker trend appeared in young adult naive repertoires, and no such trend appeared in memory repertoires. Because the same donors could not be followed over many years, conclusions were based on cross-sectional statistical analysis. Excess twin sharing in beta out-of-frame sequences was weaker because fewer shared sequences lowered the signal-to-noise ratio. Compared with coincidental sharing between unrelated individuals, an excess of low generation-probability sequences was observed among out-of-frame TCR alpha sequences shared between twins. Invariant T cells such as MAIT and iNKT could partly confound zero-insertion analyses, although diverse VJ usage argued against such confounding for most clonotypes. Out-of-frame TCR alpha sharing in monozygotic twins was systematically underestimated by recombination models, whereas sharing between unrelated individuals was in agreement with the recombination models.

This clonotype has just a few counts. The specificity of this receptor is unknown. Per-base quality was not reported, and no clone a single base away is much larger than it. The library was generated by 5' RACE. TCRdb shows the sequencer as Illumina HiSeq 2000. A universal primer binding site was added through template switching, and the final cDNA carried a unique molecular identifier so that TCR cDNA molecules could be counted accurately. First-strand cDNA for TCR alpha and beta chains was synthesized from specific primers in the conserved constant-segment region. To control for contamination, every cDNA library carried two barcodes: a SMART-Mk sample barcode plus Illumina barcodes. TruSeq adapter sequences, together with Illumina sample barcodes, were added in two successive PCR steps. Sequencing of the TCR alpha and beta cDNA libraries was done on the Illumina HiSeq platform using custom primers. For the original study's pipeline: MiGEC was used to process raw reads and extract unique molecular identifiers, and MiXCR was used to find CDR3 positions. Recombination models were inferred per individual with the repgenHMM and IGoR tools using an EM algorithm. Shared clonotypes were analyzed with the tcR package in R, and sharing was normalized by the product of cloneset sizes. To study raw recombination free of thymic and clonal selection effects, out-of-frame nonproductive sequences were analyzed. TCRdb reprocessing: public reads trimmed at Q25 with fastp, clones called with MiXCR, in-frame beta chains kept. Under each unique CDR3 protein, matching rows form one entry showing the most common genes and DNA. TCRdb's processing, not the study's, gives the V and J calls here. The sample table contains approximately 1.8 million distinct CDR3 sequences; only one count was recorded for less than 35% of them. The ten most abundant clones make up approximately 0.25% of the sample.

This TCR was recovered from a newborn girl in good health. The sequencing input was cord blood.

This receptor carries the CDR3 CASSVGKGLNTEAFF. The DNA sequence follows: TGTGCCAGCAGCGTAGGGAAGGGGTTGAACACTGAAGCTTTCTTT. The chain uses TRBV9 and TRBJ1-1; perhaps TRBD1 is the D gene, with 5 bases matching. Trimming costs V 0 bases and J 0 bases, and their ends lie 9 bases apart. The germline V gene gives CDR1 as SGDLS and CDR2 as YYNGEE. There are 15 amino acids in the CDR3, from cysteine to phenylalanine inclusive. Of all the DNA, just the CDR3 is kept, 45 bases in frame from base 1.